This TCR beta chain was sequenced during a study of T cell changes during pregnancy in multiple sclerosis. Profiling relied on immunoSEQ multiplex PCR, and the TCRdb table lists in-frame clones only, not all of them. The table includes tens of thousands of clones, roughly 87% detected once. With 3 bases removed from V and 4 bases from J, the gap between germline ends came to 9 bases. The CDR3 extends over 13 amino acids. Germline V gene sequence: CDR1 ENHRY, CDR2 SYGVKD. The sample here was CD8+ T cells from peripheral blood mononuclear cells, taken in the second trimester of pregnancy. The clonotype was recovered from a female donor with multiple sclerosis, enrolled in a pregnancy study. The V call is TRBV10-3, the J call TRBJ1-2; D is unresolved. The chain's CDR3 is CAISDEGFYGYTF. CDR3 nucleotide sequence: TGTGCCATCAGTGACGAGGGATTCTATGGCTACACCTTC.